Below, one TCR beta chain is given with its context. TCRdb's copy holds only in-frame clones and misses some; the assay was immunoSEQ multiplex PCR. The sample yields more than 550,000 clones, about 90% seen once. This record belongs to a study of shared clonotypes between healthy human individuals. Background on the study: Sampling drew on donors who were a couple of women and a few men aged 18 to 49.

CDR1 is MNHEY, CDR2 SMNVEV, per germline (reference sequence). The CDR3 is 16 residues long. With 5 bases clipped from V and 1 base from J, the junction kept 7 bases outside the gene matches. Sequencing used memory CD8+ T cells from PBMCs. This sample's subset: CD45RO+ cells pooled with CCR7-negative TemRA cells. The TCR sequence derives from a man in his late teens or twenties in good health. Some clones in this sample may be carry-over from other donors' samples. The genes are TRBV27 and TRBJ2-7; TRBD1 agrees at 11 bases. The CDR3 here is CASSLPRDRGSYEQYF. The CDR3 nucleotides read TGTGCCAGCAGTCTCCCCCGGGACAGGGGGTCCTACGAGCAGTACTTC.